A single sample gave rise to the 19 T cell receptor beta chains below, sequenced in a study of blood T cells in healthy people across ages. A second PCR of roughly 7 to 11 cycles used a sample-barcoded 5' primer and a J-beta primer mix. TCRdb reprocessed the 5' RACE reads via MiXCR and lists one record per CDR3 protein. The data contain approximately 800,000 distinct CDR3 sequences, more than 20% of them singletons. The same specimen was also included in a second study, on T cells of mothers and their children.

What was sequenced was blood. Receptor source: a boy younger than 18 in good health.

This clonotype was counted only a few times. The rearrangement joins TRBV28 to TRBJ2-1, with 10 bases aligning to TRBD1. The better agreement between TRBJ2-7 and the DNA end casts doubt on the J call. This CDR3 spans 14 amino acids. CDR1 MDHEN and CDR2 SYDVKM come from the germline V gene. The CDR3 here is CAISRDRGSYEQYF. The CDR3 region has the DNA TGTGCCATATCCCGGGACAGGGGATCCTACGAGCAGTACTTC.

As regards this clonotype: Germline and junction disagree at one end, which may indicate a read error. The gene calls are TRBV4-3 and TRBJ1-2, with D perhaps TRBD1 (6 bases). This CDR3 has 15 residues. Germline assignment: CDR1 LGHNA and CDR2 YSLEER. CDR3 coding DNA: TGCGCCAGCGGCCAAGACCACAGGGCTAACTATGGCTACACCTTC. Translation gives CASGQDHRANYGYTF.

The chain combines TRBV11-1 with TRBJ2-5; 9 nucleotides match TRBD2. Germline loops: CDR1 SGHAT, CDR2 FQDESV (reference sequence). V lost 1 base and J lost 5; bases outside the gene matches: 8. The CDR3 extends over 16 amino acids. CDR3 sequence (DNA): TGTGCCAGCAGCTTAGATAGGCTAGCGGGGAGTGAGACCCAGTACTTC. Amino acid sequence: CASSLDRLAGSETQYF.

This clonotype was seen a few times. J is TRBJ1-6 and V is TRBV7-9; 9 bases match TRBD1. Unmatched junction bases numbered 7, after V lost 4 bases and J lost 6 bases. The length of the CDR3 is 16 residues. Germline CDR1 is SEHNR and CDR2 is FQNEAQ (reference sequence). CDR3 sequence reads: CASSSSGTGTNSPLHF. The CDR3 DNA reads TGTGCCAGCAGCTCATCCGGGACAGGGACTAATTCACCCCTCCACTTT.

The chain is built from TRBV7-3 and TRBJ2-3; 10 positions agree with TRBD1. Trimming removed 5 bases from V and 6 bases from J; junction bases left unmatched: 8. Germline CDR1 SGHTA, CDR2 FQGTGA. CDR3 length: 15 amino acids. This chain's CDR3 is CASSPGTGASDTQYF. The CDR3 nucleotides read TGTGCCAGCAGCCCCGGGACAGGGGCTTCGGATACGCAGTATTTT.

The V call is TRBV7-9, the J call TRBJ1-2; no clear D. The CDR3 sequence is 15 residues long. V was pared by 2 bases and J by 6 bases, with 16 bases between. CDR1 and CDR2 (germline): SEHNR, FQNEAQ (reference sequence). CDR3 in amino acids: CASSLSGLALDGYTF. The CDR3 DNA is TGTGCCAGCAGCTTATCCGGCTTGGCGTTGGATGGCTACACCTTC.

Here the CDR3 DNA reads TGTGCCAGCAGCACTCTCCGGACTAGCGGGAGTACAGATACGCAGTATTTT. Protein product: CASSTLRTSGSTDTQYF. This rearrangement joins TRBV28 to TRBJ2-3, with TRBD2 matching over 13 bases. Germline assignment: CDR1 MDHEN and CDR2 SYDVKM. There are 17 residues in the CDR3. V trimming: 6 bases; J trimming: 3 bases; junction bases outside the gene matches: 9.

The J gene is TRBJ2-5, the V gene TRBV18; D call uncertain. The closer fit of TRBJ2-1 to the DNA end suggests the J call may be wrong. CDR3 length equals 14 residues. Germline V gives CDR1 KGHSH, CDR2 LQKENI. CDR3 in amino acids: CASSPDKVGNEQFF. The CDR3, as DNA: TGTGCCAGCTCGCCCGATAAAGTGGGCAATGAGCAGTTCTTC.

The chain is built from TRBV10-3 and TRBJ2-1; a possible D gene is TRBD2 (5 bases). The CDR3 is 13 residues long. CDR1 ENHRY and CDR2 SYGVKD come from the germline V gene. The V and J ends lost 10 bases and 3 bases respectively, with 13 bases between them. CDR3 loop: CATRERNYNEQFF. The CDR3, as DNA: TGTGCCACCCGGGAAAGGAACTACAATGAGCAGTTCTTC.

This clonotype showed up many times. The V call is TRBV11-2, the J call TRBJ2-5; TRBD2 aligns across 9 bases. V was pared by 3 bases and J by 5 bases, with 1 base of the junction left unmatched. CDR1 is SGHAT and CDR2 is FQNNGV in the germline V gene. The CDR3 sequence is 13 residues long. CDR3 nucleotides: TGTGCCAGCAGCTTTACTAGCGGGGAGACCCAGTACTTC. Protein product: CASSFTSGETQYF.

The chain couples TRBV28 to TRBJ2-3, with D possibly being TRBD1 or TRBD2 (5 bases each). Germline V gene lookup returns CDR1 MDHEN and CDR2 SYDVKM. Trimming took off 4 bases at V and 0 bases at J, with 11 bases between the two ends. CDR3 size: 15 residues. The CDR3 region is CASSSLRDSTDTQYF. CDR3 DNA: TGTGCCAGCAGTTCCTTAAGGGACAGCACAGATACGCAGTATTTT.

This clonotype was counted at least ten times. The rearrangement links TRBV9 to TRBJ2-3; D is perhaps TRBD2 (5 bases). The V end was cut by 1 base, the J end by 2 bases, with 8 bases between. This CDR3 has 14 amino acids. Germline V gene data show CDR1 as SGDLS and CDR2 as YYNGEE. In nucleotides, the CDR3 is TGTGCCAGCAGCGTAAGTCTAGCCACAGATACGCAGTATTTT. Protein: CASSVSLATDTQYF. The variable domain in full, with the rest retrieved from reference TRBV9 and TRBJ2-3, is DSGVTQTPKHLITATGQRVTLRCSPRSGDLSVYWYQQSLDQGLQFLIQYYNGEERAKGNILERFSAQQFPDLHSELNLSSLELGDSALYFCASSVSLATDTQYFGPGTRLTVL.

J is TRBJ2-7 and V is TRBV7-2; D ambiguous. Germline values: CDR1 SGHTA, CDR2 FQGNSA. The V gene lost 5 bases and the J gene lost 2 bases, with 13 bases spanning the gap. There are 14 residues in the CDR3. As DNA, the CDR3 is TGTGCCAGCAGCGCCCGGGCCGCTACCTACGAGCAGTACTTC. Its protein is CASSARAATYEQYF.

This rearrangement joins TRBV6-2 or TRBV6-3 to TRBJ2-5, with D tentatively TRBD2 (6 bases). Trimming stripped 5 bases from V and 3 bases from J, with 22 bases between. The germline CDR1 and CDR2 sequences are MNHEY and SVGEGT. The CDR3 totals 17 residues. The CDR3 here is CASSPLWASDLEETQYF. The CDR3 coding sequence is TGTGCCAGCAGTCCACTTTGGGCTAGCGATCTGGAAGAGACCCAGTACTTC.

The chain combines TRBV5-1 with TRBJ2-7; D remains ambiguous. The end of the DNA aligns better with TRBJ2-5, so the J call may be wrong. CDR3 size: 11 residues. Germline V gene sequence: CDR1 SGHRS, CDR2 YFSETQ. DNA for the CDR3: TGCGCCAGCAACTACCAAGAGACCCAGTACTTC. It specifies CASNYQETQYF.

This chain links TRBV9 with TRBJ1-2; D not certain. The length of the CDR3 is 15 residues. CDR1 and CDR2 (germline): SGDLS, YYNGEE. Trimming took 4 bases from V and 0 from J, leaving 13 bases between them. CDR3 in amino acids: CASSPIAGSNYGYTF. Written as DNA, the CDR3 is TGTGCCAGCAGCCCCATTGCCGGGTCTAACTATGGCTACACCTTC.

This clonotype was counted a few times. The chain recombines TRBV12-3 or TRBV12-4 with TRBJ2-1; D is undetermined. The CDR3 consists of 13 residues. Trimming cost V 6 bases and J 2 bases, with 8 bases left between them. The CDR3 sequence: CASRQSAYNEQFF. Here the CDR3 DNA reads TGTGCCAGCAGACAGTCAGCCTACAATGAGCAGTTCTTC.

CDR3 sequence: CSVSTAYEQYF. The CDR3 DNA reads TGCAGCGTCTCGACAGCCTACGAGCAGTACTTC. The chain uses TRBV29-1 and TRBJ2-7; D is perhaps TRBD1 (5 bases). V lost 6 bases to trimming and J lost 2 bases, with 8 bases between them. The CDR3 covers 11 residues. Germline values: CDR1 SQVTM, CDR2 ANQGSEA.

This clonotype showed up many times. V is TRBV18 and J is TRBJ2-7, with TRBD1 matching 11 bases. From germline, CDR1 is KGHSH and CDR2 LQKENI. V dropped 6 bases and J dropped 3; count of bases not matched to a gene: 10. The CDR3 has 16 amino acids. The CDR3 bases are TGTGCCAGCTCGCCCTATTCGGGACAGGGGGGCTACGAGCAGTACTTC. Translated, it gives CASSPYSGQGGYEQYF.